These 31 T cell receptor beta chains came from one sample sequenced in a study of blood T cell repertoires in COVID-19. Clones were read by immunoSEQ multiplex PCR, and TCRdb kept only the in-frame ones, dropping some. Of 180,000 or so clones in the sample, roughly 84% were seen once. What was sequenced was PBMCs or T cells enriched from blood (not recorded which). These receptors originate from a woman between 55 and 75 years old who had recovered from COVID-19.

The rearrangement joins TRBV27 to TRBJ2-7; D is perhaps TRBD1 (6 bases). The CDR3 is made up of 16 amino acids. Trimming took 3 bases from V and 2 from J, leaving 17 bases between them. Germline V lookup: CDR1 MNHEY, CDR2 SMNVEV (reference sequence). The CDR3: CASSFLMGQGTYEQYF. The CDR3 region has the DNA TGTGCCAGCAGTTTCTTGATGGGGCAGGGGACCTACGAGCAGTACTTC.

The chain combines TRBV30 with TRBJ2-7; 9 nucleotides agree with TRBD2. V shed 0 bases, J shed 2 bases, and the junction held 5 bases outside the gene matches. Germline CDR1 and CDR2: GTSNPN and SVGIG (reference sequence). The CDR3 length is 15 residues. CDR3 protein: CAWSVPGLATYEQYF. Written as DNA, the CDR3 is TGTGCCTGGAGTGTACCGGGACTAGCTACCTACGAGCAGTACTTC.

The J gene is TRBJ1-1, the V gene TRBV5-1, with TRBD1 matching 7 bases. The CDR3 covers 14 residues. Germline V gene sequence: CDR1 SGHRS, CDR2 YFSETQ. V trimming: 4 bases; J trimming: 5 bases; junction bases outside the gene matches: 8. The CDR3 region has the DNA TGCGCCAGCAGCCCCACAGGGGCGGGGACTGAAGCTTTCTTT. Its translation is CASSPTGAGTEAFF.

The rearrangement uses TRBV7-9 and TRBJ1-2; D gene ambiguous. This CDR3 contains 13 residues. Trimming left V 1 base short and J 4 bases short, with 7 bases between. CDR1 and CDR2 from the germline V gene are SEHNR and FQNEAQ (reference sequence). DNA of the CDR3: TGTGCCAGCAGCTTAGTTGGGAGCTATGGCTACACCTTC. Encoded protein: CASSLVGSYGYTF.

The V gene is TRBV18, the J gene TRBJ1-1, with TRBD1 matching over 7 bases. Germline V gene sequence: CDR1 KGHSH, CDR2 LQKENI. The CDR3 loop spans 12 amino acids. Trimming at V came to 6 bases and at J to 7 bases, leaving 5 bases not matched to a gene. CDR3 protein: CASSRDRVEAFF. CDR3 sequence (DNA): TGTGCCAGCTCGCGCGACAGGGTTGAAGCTTTCTTT.

The CDR3 nucleotides are TGTGCCAGCAGTTGGGCAGGGGCTACTGAAGCTTTCTTT. Translating gives CASSWAGATEAFF. J is TRBJ1-1 and V is TRBV12-3 or TRBV12-4, with D possibly TRBD1 on 6 matching bases. This CDR3 is 13 amino acids long. Between the trimmed V and J ends, which lost 4 bases and 5 bases, there was a span of 11 bases.

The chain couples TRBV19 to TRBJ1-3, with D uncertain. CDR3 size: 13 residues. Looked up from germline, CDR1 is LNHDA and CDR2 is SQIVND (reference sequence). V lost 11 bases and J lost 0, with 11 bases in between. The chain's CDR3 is CASSSNSGNTIYF. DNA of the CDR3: TGTGCCTCAAGTAGCAACTCTGGAAACACCATATATTTT.

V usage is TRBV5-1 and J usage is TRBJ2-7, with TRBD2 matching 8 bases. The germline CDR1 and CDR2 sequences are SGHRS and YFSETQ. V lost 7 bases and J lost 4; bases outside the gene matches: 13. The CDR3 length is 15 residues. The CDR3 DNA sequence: TGCGCCAGCCAAACCGGGGGGGGCATAGGGTACGAGCAGTACTTC. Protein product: CASQTGGGIGYEQYF.

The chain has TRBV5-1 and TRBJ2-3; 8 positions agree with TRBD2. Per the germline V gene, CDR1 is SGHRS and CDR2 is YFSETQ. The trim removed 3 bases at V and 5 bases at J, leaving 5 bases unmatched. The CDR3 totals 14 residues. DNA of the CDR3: TGCGCCAGCAGCTCCGGACTAGCCGGAGATACGCAGTATTTT. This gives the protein CASSSGLAGDTQYF.

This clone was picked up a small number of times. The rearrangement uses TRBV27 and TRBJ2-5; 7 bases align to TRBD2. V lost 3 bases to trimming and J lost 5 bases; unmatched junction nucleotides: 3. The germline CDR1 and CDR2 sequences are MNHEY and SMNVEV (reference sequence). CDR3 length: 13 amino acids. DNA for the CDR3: TGTGCCAGCAGTTTCTCCGGGAGGGAGACCCAGTACTTC. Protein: CASSFSGRETQYF.

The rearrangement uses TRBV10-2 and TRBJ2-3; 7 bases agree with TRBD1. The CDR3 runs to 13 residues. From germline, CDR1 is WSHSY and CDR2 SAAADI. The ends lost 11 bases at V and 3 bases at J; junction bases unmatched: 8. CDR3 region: CAARDRATDTQYF. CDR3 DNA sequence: TGCGCCGCCCGGGACAGAGCGACAGATACGCAGTATTTT.

CDR3 amino acids: CSVTGNTGELFF. CDR3 sequence (DNA): TGCAGCGTTACAGGGAACACCGGGGAGCTGTTTTTT. This chain joins TRBV29-1 and TRBJ2-2; D might be TRBD1 (5 bases). With 5 bases removed from V and 1 base from J, the gap between germline ends came to 5 bases. Germline-derived CDR1 and CDR2 are SQVTM and ANQGSEA. This CDR3 is built from 12 residues.

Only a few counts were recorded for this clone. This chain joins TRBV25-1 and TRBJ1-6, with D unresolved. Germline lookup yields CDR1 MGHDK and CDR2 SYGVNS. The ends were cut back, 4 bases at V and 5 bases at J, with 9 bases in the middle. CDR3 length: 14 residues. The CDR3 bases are TGTGCCAGCAGTGCCGGGTACGATAATTCACCCCTCCACTTT. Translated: CASSAGYDNSPLHF.

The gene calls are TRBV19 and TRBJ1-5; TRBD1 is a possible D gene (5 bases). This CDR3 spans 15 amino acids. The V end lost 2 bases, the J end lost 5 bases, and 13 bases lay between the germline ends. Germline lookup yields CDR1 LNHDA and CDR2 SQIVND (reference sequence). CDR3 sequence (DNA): TGTGCCAGTAGTATATACCCCGACAGTTATCAGCCCCAGCATTTT. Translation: CASSIYPDSYQPQHF.

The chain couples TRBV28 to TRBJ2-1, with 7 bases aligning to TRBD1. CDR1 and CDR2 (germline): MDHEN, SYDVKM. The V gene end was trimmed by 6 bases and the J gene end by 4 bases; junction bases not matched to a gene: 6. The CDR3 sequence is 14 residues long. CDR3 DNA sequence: TGTGCCAGCAGACCTCCGGGACAGTACAATGAGCAGTTCTTC. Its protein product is CASRPPGQYNEQFF.

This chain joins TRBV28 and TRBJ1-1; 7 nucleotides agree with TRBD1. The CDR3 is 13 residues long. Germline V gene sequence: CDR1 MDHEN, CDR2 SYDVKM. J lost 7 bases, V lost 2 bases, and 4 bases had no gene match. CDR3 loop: CASSLGTALEAFF. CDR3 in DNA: TGTGCCAGCAGTTTAGGGACAGCGCTTGAAGCTTTCTTT. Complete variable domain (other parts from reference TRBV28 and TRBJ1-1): DVKVTQSSRYLVKRTGEKVFLECVQDMDHENMFWYRQDPGLGLRLIYFSYDVKMKEKGDIPEGYSVSREKKERFSLILESASTNQTSMYLCASSLGTALEAFFGQGTRLTVV.

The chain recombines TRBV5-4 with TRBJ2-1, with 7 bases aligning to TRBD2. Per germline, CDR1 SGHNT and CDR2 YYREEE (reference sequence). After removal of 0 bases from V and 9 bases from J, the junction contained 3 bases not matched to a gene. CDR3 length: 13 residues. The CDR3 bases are TGTGCCAGCAGCTTGGATCCTAGCGGTGAGCAGTTCTTC. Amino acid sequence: CASSLDPSGEQFF.

CDR3: CASSEVGQGAGYGYTF. In DNA form, the CDR3 reads TGTGCCAGCAGTGAAGTCGGGCAGGGGGCAGGCTATGGCTACACCTTC. V usage is TRBV6-1 and J usage is TRBJ1-2, with TRBD1 matching over 8 bases. The ends lost 1 base at V and 4 bases at J; junction bases unmatched: 8. CDR1 is MNHNS, CDR2 SASEGT, per germline. This CDR3 contains 16 residues.

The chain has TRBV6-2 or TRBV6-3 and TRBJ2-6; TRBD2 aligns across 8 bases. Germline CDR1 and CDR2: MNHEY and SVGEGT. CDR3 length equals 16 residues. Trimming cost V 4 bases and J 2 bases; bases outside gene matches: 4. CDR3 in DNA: TGTGCCAGCAGTTCCCTCGGGGGGGCTGGGGCCAACGTCCTGACTTTC. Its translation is CASSSLGGAGANVLTF.

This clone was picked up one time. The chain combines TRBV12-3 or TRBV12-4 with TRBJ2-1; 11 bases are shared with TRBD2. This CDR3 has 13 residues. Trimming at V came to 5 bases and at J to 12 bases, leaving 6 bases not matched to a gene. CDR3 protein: CASSPRTSGPQFF. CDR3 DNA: TGTGCCAGCAGTCCGCGGACTAGCGGGCCGCAGTTCTTC.

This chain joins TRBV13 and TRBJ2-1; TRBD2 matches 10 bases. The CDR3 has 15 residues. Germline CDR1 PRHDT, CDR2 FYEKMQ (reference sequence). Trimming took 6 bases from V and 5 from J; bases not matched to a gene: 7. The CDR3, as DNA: TGTGCCAGCAGTCCCCTAGCGGGGGTGAACAATGAGCAGTTCTTC. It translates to CASSPLAGVNNEQFF.

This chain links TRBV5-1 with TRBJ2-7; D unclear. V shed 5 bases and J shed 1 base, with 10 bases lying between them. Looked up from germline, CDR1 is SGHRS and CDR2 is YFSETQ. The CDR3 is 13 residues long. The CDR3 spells CASSSDTSYEQYF. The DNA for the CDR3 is TGCGCCAGCAGTTCCGACACATCCTACGAGCAGTACTTC. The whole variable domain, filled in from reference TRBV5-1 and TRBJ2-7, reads KAGVTQTPRYLIKTRGQQVTLSCSPISGHRSVSWYQQTPGQGLQFLFEYFSETQRNKGNFPGRFSGRQFSNSRSEMNVSTLELGDSALYLCASSSDTSYEQYFGPGTRLTVT.

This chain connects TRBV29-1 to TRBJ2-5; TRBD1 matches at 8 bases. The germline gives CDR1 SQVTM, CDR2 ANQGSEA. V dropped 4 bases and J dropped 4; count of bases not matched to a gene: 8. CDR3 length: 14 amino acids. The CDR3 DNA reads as TGCAGCGTTGCCAGGACAGGGTTAGGAGAGACCCAGTACTTC. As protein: CSVARTGLGETQYF. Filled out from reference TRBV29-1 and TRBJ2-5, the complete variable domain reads SAVISQKPSRDICQRGTSLTIQCQVDSQVTMMFWYRQQPGQSLTLIATANQGSEATYESGFVIDKFPISRPNLTFSTLTVSNMSPEDSSIYLCSVARTGLGETQYFGPGTRLLVL.

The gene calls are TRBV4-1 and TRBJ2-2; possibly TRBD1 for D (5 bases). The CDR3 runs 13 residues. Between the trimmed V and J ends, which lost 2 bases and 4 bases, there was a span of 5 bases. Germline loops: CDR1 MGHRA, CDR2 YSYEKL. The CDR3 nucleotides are TGCGCCAGCAGCCAACAGGGCACCGGGGAGCTGTTTTTT. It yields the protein CASSQQGTGELFF.

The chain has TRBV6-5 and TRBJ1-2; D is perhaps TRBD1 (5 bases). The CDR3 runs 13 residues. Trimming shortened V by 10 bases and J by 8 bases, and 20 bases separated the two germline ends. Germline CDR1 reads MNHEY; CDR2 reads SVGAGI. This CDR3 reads CATPPGAGQGYTF. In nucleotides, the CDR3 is TGTGCCACCCCCCCCGGGGCGGGGCAGGGCTACACCTTC.

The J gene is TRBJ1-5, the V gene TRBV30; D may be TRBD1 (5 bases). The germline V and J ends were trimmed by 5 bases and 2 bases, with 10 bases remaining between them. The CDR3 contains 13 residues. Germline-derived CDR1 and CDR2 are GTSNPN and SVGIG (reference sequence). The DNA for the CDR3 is TGTGCCTGGGACAGTCTTGGCAATCAGCCCCAGCATTTT. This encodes CAWDSLGNQPQHF.

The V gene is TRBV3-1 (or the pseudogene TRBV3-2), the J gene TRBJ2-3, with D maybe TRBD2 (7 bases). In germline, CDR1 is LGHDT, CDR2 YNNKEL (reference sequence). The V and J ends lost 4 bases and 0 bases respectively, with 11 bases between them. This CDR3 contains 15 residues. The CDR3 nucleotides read TGTGCCAGCAGCCGGAGGGGGGGTAGCACAGATACGCAGTATTTT. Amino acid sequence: CASSRRGGSTDTQYF.

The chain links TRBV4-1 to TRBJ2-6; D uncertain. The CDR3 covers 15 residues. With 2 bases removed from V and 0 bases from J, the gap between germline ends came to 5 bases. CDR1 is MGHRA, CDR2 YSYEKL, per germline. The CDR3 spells CASSQPVSGANVLTF. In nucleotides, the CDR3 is TGCGCCAGCAGCCAACCTGTCTCTGGGGCCAACGTCCTGACTTTC.

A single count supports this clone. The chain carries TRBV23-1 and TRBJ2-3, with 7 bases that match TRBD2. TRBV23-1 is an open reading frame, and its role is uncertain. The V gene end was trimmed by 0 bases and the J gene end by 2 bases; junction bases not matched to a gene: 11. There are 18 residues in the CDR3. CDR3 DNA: TGCGCCAGCAGTCAATCTGGGGCAATCCTAGCGGTCACAGATACGCAGTATTTT. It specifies CASSQSGAILAVTDTQYF.

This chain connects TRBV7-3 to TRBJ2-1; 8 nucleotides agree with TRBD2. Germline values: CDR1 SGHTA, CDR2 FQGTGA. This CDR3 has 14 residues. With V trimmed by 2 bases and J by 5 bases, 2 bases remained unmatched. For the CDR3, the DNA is TGTGCCAGCAGCTTAGCGGGGGGTAACAATGAGCAGTTCTTC. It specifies CASSLAGGNNEQFF.

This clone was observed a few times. The CDR3 DNA follows: TGTGCCAGCAGCCCCCTCGGGGCAGGGGGCGATGAGCAGTTCTTC. Translation gives CASSPLGAGGDEQFF. The rearrangement joins TRBV9 to TRBJ2-1; 8 bases map to TRBD1. Germline assignment: CDR1 SGDLS and CDR2 YYNGEE. Germline trimming cut 4 bases from V and 8 bases from J; bases unmatched to any gene: 11. This CDR3 region has 15 residues.